These 12 T cell receptor beta chains were sequenced from one sample in a study of blood T cell repertoires in COVID-19. Libraries were prepared by immunoSEQ multiplex PCR; TCRdb keeps only in-frame clonotypes and omits some of them. Of about 290,000 clones listed, over 80% are singletons. Sequencing input: peripheral blood. Receptors originate from a woman in her 50s with active or convalescent COVID-19.

The chain joins TRBV29-1 to TRBJ1-2, with D possibly being TRBD1 (6 bases). Germline assignment: CDR1 SQVTM and CDR2 ANQGSEA. Trimming left V 1 base short and J 8 bases short, with 17 bases between. The CDR3 consists of 14 residues. CDR3 in amino acids: CSVEARWQGNGYTF. CDR3 nucleotides: TGCAGCGTTGAAGCGAGGTGGCAGGGGAACGGCTACACCTTC.

The chain has TRBV28 and TRBJ2-7; D unresolved. The V gene's germline CDR1 is MDHEN and CDR2 SYDVKM. CDR3 length: 12 amino acids. Trimming removed 5 bases from V and 0 bases from J, with 5 bases in between. CDR3 residues: CASSPFSYEQYF. The CDR3, as DNA: TGTGCCAGCAGTCCCTTCTCCTACGAGCAGTACTTC.

This chain connects TRBV5-1 to TRBJ2-1; 7 bases fit TRBD1. CDR1 is SGHRS, CDR2 YFSETQ, per germline. Trimming removed 4 bases from V and 5 bases from J; junction bases left unmatched: 12. The CDR3 length is 16 residues. Here the CDR3 reads CASSKKPGQPNNEQFF. The CDR3 nucleotides are TGCGCCAGCAGCAAGAAACCGGGACAGCCCAACAATGAGCAGTTCTTC.

This chain links TRBV28 with TRBJ1-5; 7 bases are a match to TRBD1. CDR1 and CDR2 from the germline V gene are MDHEN and SYDVKM. With 4 bases clipped from V and 5 bases from J, the junction kept 8 bases outside the gene matches. This CDR3 region has 15 residues. DNA for the CDR3: TGTGCCAGCAGTTCTAACCGACAGGGAGATCAGCCCCAGCATTTT. Amino acid sequence: CASSSNRQGDQPQHF.

The rearrangement links TRBV5-4 to TRBJ2-3; 10 positions agree with TRBD2. The CDR3 covers 14 residues. The V segment lost 2 bases and the J segment 7 bases; nucleotides outside the gene matches: 4. In germline, CDR1 is SGHNT, CDR2 YYREEE (reference sequence). CDR3 sequence reads: CASSFPGLANTQYF. CDR3 DNA sequence: TGTGCCAGCAGCTTCCCGGGACTAGCGAATACGCAGTATTTT. The variable domain in full, with the rest retrieved from reference TRBV5-4 and TRBJ2-3, is ETGVTQSPTHLIKTRGQQVTLRCSSQSGHNTVSWYQQALGQGPQFIFQYYREEENGRGNFPPRFSGLQFPNYSSELNVNALELDDSALYLCASSFPGLANTQYFGPGTRLTVL.

This clone was seen a few times. V and J are TRBV7-2 and TRBJ2-3; D remains ambiguous. The ends were cut back, 0 bases at V and 4 bases at J, with 8 bases in the middle. Germline-derived CDR1 and CDR2 are SGHTA and FQGNSA. The CDR3 is made up of 14 amino acids. CDR3 nucleotides: TGTGCCAGCAGCTTAGCAGCGCCCCCAGATACGCAGTATTTT. This gives the protein CASSLAAPPDTQYF.

The chain is built from TRBV4-1 and TRBJ2-1; no clear D. The CDR3 has 17 residues. The germline gives CDR1 MGHRA, CDR2 YSYEKL. The V end was cut by 4 bases, the J end by 0 bases, with 16 bases between. CDR3 bases: TGCGCCAGCAGCCCACCCTATGCGAGGAGCTCCTACAATGAGCAGTTCTTC. This translates into CASSPPYARSSYNEQFF.

The chain carries TRBV24-1 and TRBJ2-7; perhaps TRBD1 as D (6 bases). The germline CDR1 and CDR2 sequences are KGHDR and SFDVKD. V was trimmed by 0 bases and J by 2 bases, leaving 22 bases between them. This CDR3 has 19 residues. CDR3 nucleotide sequence: TGTGCCACCAGTGATTTGAGGACAGTACCTCCCGGGTTACCCTACGAGCAGTACTTC. Its translation is CATSDLRTVPPGLPYEQYF.

This clone has only one observation. The J gene is TRBJ1-1, the V gene TRBV15; D not certain. Trimming took 3 bases from V and 0 from J, leaving 11 bases between them. CDR1 is LNHNV and CDR2 is YYDKDF in the germline V gene (reference sequence). The CDR3 has 15 amino acids. The CDR3 region is CATSRTKSVNTEAFF. The CDR3 DNA sequence: TGTGCCACCAGCAGGACTAAGTCCGTGAACACTGAAGCTTTCTTT.

V usage is TRBV3-1 (or the pseudogene TRBV3-2) and J usage is TRBJ1-6; TRBD1 matches 7 bases. The CDR3 extends over 15 amino acids. Germline V gene sequence: CDR1 LGHDT, CDR2 YNNKEL (reference sequence). The trim removed 1 base at V and 10 bases at J, leaving 7 bases unmatched. This chain's CDR3 is CASSQVEGAFSPLHF. CDR3 DNA: TGTGCCAGCAGCCAAGTGGAGGGGGCGTTCTCACCCCTCCACTTT.

The V call is TRBV11-2, the J call TRBJ2-7; D gene unclear. Germline V gives CDR1 SGHAT, CDR2 FQNNGV. With 2 bases removed from V and 4 bases from J, the gap between germline ends came to 9 bases. This CDR3 has 13 residues. CDR3 DNA sequence: TGTGCCAGCAGCTTAAATCATCGGTACGAGCAGTACTTC. It encodes CASSLNHRYEQYF.

V usage is TRBV3-1 (or the pseudogene TRBV3-2) and J usage is TRBJ2-3, with D perhaps matching TRBD1 (6 bases). The CDR3 contains 15 residues. From germline, CDR1 is LGHDT and CDR2 YNNKEL (reference sequence). Trimming pared 0 bases from V and 2 bases from J, leaving 9 bases between. CDR3 DNA sequence: TGTGCCAGCAGCCAAGATTGGGGGCCCACAGATACGCAGTATTTT. Translated, it gives CASSQDWGPTDTQYF.